The 6 T cell receptor beta chains reported below all come from one sample, sequenced in a study of human T cells and chemical hapten exposure. The time point is: patch test 2, 6 weeks after DPC sensitization. Treatment described: therapeutic diphenylcyclopropenone sensitization with weekly scalp DPC. One entry per CDR3 protein, called by TCRdb with MiXCR from the RACE reads. The data show roughly 120,000 distinct CDR3 sequences, roughly 10% seen once. The specimen was whole blood, collected in connection with sensitization to the hapten diphenylcyclopropenone (DPC). The receptors come from a woman in her 40s with alopecia areata. Some clones in this sample may be carry-over from other donors' samples.

This clonotype was counted at least ten times. This chain connects TRBV11-2 to TRBJ2-3, with D perhaps TRBD1 (5 bases). V was pared by 0 bases and J by 11 bases, with 15 bases between. The CDR3 loop spans 14 amino acids. Germline CDR1 SGHAT, CDR2 FQNNGV. The CDR3 sequence: CASSLESRTQGQYF. The CDR3 region has the DNA TGTGCCAGCAGCTTAGAAAGTCGGACCCAGGGGCAGTATTTT. Based on the CDR3 plus reference TRBV11-2 and TRBJ2-3, the full variable domain is EAGVAQSPRYKIIEKRQSVAFWCNPISGHATLYWYQQILGQGPKLLIQFQNNGVVDDSQLPKDRFSAERLKGVDSTLKIQPAKLEDSAVYLCASSLESRTQGQYFGPGTRLTVL.

In its sample, this clonotype was seen a few times. The J gene is TRBJ1-5, the V gene TRBV12-3 or TRBV12-4; no clear D. V was cut by 5 bases and J by 5 bases, with 13 bases left in between. The length of the CDR3 is 14 residues. The CDR3 protein is CASSPTRLDQPQHF. CDR3 DNA sequence: TGTGCCAGCAGTCCCACGAGGTTGGATCAGCCCCAGCATTTT.

In its sample, this clonotype was seen many times. The V and J genes are TRBV2 and TRBJ1-3; TRBD1 is a possible D gene (5 bases). Germline lookup yields CDR1 SNHLY and CDR2 FYNNEI. V was pared by 7 bases and J by 0 bases, with 19 bases between. This CDR3 has 17 residues. The CDR3 DNA sequence: TGTGCCAGCACCCTAAGACCGGGGCCGGACTCTGGAAACACCATATATTTT. Its translation is CASTLRPGPDSGNTIYF. Complete variable domain (other parts from reference TRBV2 and TRBJ1-3): EPEVTQTPSHQVTQMGQEVILRCVPISNHLYFYWYRQILGQKVEFLVSFYNNEISEKSEIFDDQFSVERPDGSNFTLKIRSTKLEDSAMYFCASTLRPGPDSGNTIYFGEGSWLTVV.

This clonotype was counted at least ten times. The genes are TRBV10-3 and TRBJ2-1; 10 nucleotides match TRBD2. CDR3 length: 14 residues. Germline CDR1 reads ENHRY; CDR2 reads SYGVKD. The junction had 6 bases not matched to a gene; V was cut back by 10 bases and J by 3 bases. This CDR3 reads CATLAGAYYNEQFF. CDR3 nucleotides: TGTGCCACGCTAGCGGGGGCCTACTACAATGAGCAGTTCTTC.

This clonotype has ten or more counts. This sequence joins TRBV7-9 and TRBJ1-5, with D perhaps TRBD1 (5 bases). Germline CDR1 reads SEHNR; CDR2 reads FQNEAQ (reference sequence). Trimming removed 5 bases at V and 6 bases at J, with 11 bases between. The CDR3 spans 13 residues. The DNA of the CDR3 is TGTGCCAGCAGCAAACAGGAGTTTCAGCCCCAGCATTTT. Its protein is CASSKQEFQPQHF.

This clonotype was seen repeatedly, ten times or more. The rearrangement joins TRBV6-5 to TRBJ1-2; D not resolved. The germline V gene has CDR1 MNHEY and CDR2 SVGAGI. V shed 5 bases and J shed 2 bases, with 9 bases lying between them. The length of the CDR3 is 13 residues. The CDR3 DNA reads TGTGCCAGCAGTGGACCGGGAAACTATGGCTACACCTTC. Translated, it gives CASSGPGNYGYTF.